One TCR beta chain is described in this entry. The antigen it binds to is not known. Base qualities are not recorded, but no much larger clone differs from it by a single base. TCRbeta CDR3 regions were amplified from genomic DNA using the immunoSEQ Assay, a bias-controlled multiplex PCR. The authors processed their data as follows. Nucleated cell counts per sample were estimated from amplification of reference gene primers within the assay. Sequence reads were collapsed and filtered to measure the absolute abundance of every unique TCRbeta CDR3 rearrangement. Productive Simpson clonality was computed per sample as the square root of Simpson's diversity index over productive rearrangements. Drawn from immuneACCESS, this table holds only the in-frame rearrangements with V and J called that TCRdb kept. Clones are partly lost; checked studies trace under half to an unresolved V gene and leave the rest unexplained. V, J and clone size reflect that table, while D and trimming were determined from the DNA. The sample table records over 120,000 clones; 88% of these occur just once. The top ten clones comprise about 2% of the sample.

This entry comes from a study of blood T cell repertoires in COVID-19 (TCRdb year 2020). With respect to the entire study: The collaborator samples originated in the United States, Italy and Spain and spanned the acute and convalescent phases of COVID-19. The material from the prospective study consisted of cDNA or gDNA derived from T cells, B-cell-depleted T cells, or PBMCs. The dataset comprised deeply sampled blood TCRbeta repertoires from subjects exposed to, actively infected with, or recovered from COVID-19. The repertoires were made available in a free public database intended to serve as a resource for research on the immune response to SARS-CoV-2. Samples were obtained from the ongoing ImmuneRACE study (first 160 participants) and from 1,000 to 1,500 subjects provided by 6 global collaborators. Nearly every sample came with metadata listing a de-identified subject ID, COVID-19 status, age in years and sex. Where available, HLA class I and class II types were obtained from metadata supplied by the sample provider rather than from assay-based typing. Here is what the overall study found, with its caveats: How much clinical and demographic metadata was included differed by source and by participant, and the metadata was provided uncurated.

Each collaborating institution followed its own protocols to collect whole blood in K2EDTA tubes. Collaborator samples were shipped for TCRbeta analysis as frozen whole blood, isolated PBMCs, or DNA extracted from either sample type. Its CDR3 holds 13 amino acids, cysteine through phenylalanine. Only the CDR3 DNA is retained, 39 bases long and in frame from the first base. Trimming removed 8 bases from V and 2 bases from J, leaving 7 bases between the germline ends. From the germline V gene, CDR1 is SGHVS and CDR2 is FQNEAQ. Input material: peripheral blood. The origin of this receptor is a man between 65 and 80 years old with acute or convalescent COVID-19. The rearranged segments are TRBV7-8 and TRBJ2-6; no D segment can be confidently identified. The nucleotide sequence is given as TGTGCCAGCGGCAGGCCTGGGGCCAACGTCCTGACTTTC. Translated, it reads CASGRPGANVLTF.